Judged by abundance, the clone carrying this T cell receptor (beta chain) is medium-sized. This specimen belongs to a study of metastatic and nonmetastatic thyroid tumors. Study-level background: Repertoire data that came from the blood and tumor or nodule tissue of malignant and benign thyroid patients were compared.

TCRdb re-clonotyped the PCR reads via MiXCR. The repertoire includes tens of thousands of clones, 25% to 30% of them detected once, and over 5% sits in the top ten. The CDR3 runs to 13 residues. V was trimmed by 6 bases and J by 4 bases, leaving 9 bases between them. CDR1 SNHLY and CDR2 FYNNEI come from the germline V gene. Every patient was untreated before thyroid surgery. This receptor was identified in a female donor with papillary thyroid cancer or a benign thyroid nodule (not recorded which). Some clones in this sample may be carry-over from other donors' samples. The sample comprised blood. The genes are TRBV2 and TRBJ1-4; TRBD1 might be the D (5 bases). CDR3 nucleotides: TGTGCCAGCAGCAGGGCGGGTAATGAAAAACTGTTTTTT. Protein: CASSRAGNEKLFF.